These T cell receptor beta chains were read from a single sample in a study of blood T cell repertoires in COVID-19. Using immunoSEQ multiplex PCR, the repertoire was profiled, and TCRdb retains in-frame clones only, with some absent. The sample has tens of thousands of clones, 65% to 75% seen once. Material for sequencing was peripheral blood. Receptors originate from a woman aged 80 or over with acute or convalescent COVID-19. Each CDR3 is given with its conserved first and last residue. The D gene is left open where the match is weak. The size of a clone is reported for some rows only, either as once, few or many, or as a class for expanded clones.

size	V	D	J	CDR3	DNA
.	TRBV5-1	TRBD1	TRBJ2-3	CASSLGTGKTDTQYF	TGCGCCAGCAGCCTCGGGACAGGGAAAACAGATACGCAGTATTTT
many	TRBV19	.	TRBJ1-3	CASSIDQGSGSGNTIYF	TGTGCCAGTAGTATAGATCAGGGCTCGGGCTCTGGAAACACCATATATTTT
.	TRBV4-2	.	TRBJ1-5	CASSQEWSAGNQPQHF	TGTGCCAGCAGCCAAGAATGGTCGGCGGGTAATCAGCCCCAGCATTTT
.	TRBV28	TRBD2	TRBJ2-2	CASSQRTSGNSGELFF	TGTGCCAGCAGTCAGCGGACTAGCGGGAACTCCGGGGAGCTGTTTTTT
.	TRBV29-1	TRBD2	TRBJ2-3	CSVEESGSLTDTQYF	TGCAGCGTTGAAGAAAGCGGGAGTCTAACAGATACGCAGTATTTT
.	TRBV3-1/TRBV3-2	TRBD2	TRBJ2-1	CASTPSGSRNEQFF	TGTGCCAGCACTCCAAGCGGGAGTAGGAATGAGCAGTTCTTC
.	TRBV4-2	.	TRBJ1-1	CASSQDLQGNTEAFF	TGTGCCAGCAGCCAAGATTTACAGGGTAACACTGAAGCTTTCTTT
.	TRBV7-8	.	TRBJ1-4	CASSTGIKTGKLFF	TGTGCCAGCAGCACCGGGATCAAGACGGGAAAACTGTTTTTT
.	TRBV11-2	.	TRBJ1-1	CASSLEDGLEAFF	TGTGCCAGCAGCTTAGAGGATGGGCTTGAAGCTTTCTTT
medium-sized	TRBV9	.	TRBJ1-1	CASSMRLMNTEAFF	TGTGCCAGCAGCATGAGGCTTATGAACACTGAAGCTTTCTTT
.	TRBV4-2	TRBD2	TRBJ2-5	CASSQDRTSGRGETQYF	TGTGCCAGCAGCCAAGATCGAACTAGCGGGAGGGGAGAGACCCAGTACTTC
.	TRBV5-1	TRBD2	TRBJ2-1	CASSLSTGTSGTMQFF	TGCGCCAGCAGCTTGTCCACCGGGACTAGCGGTACTATGCAGTTCTTC
.	TRBV27	.	TRBJ2-7	CASSNIAAQTGSSSYEQYF	TGTGCCAGCAGTAACATCGCCGCACAAACAGGGTCAAGCTCCTACGAGCAGTACTTC
few	TRBV4-1	.	TRBJ2-5	CASSQDPRARETQYF	TGCGCCAGCAGCCAAGATCCGCGGGCGCGGGAGACCCAGTACTTC
.	TRBV19	TRBD1	TRBJ1-1	CASSGRQGARTEAFF	TGTGCCAGTAGTGGAAGACAGGGGGCGCGCACTGAAGCTTTCTTT
.	TRBV27	.	TRBJ1-2	CASSPGGEGYGYTF	TGTGCCAGCAGCCCCGGAGGGGAGGGCTATGGCTACACCTTC
.	TRBV5-1	TRBD2	TRBJ2-7	CASSLASGGRGEQYF	TGCGCCAGCAGCTTGGCCTCGGGAGGGAGGGGCGAGCAGTACTTC
.	TRBV28	.	TRBJ1-2	CASKLSGGNYGYTF	TGTGCCAGCAAACTAAGTGGAGGGAACTATGGCTACACCTTC
.	TRBV28	TRBD1	TRBJ1-1	CASSPITTGGLGTEAFF	TGTGCCAGCAGTCCCATAACCACAGGGGGTTTGGGCACTGAAGCTTTCTTT
.	TRBV4-1	TRBD1	TRBJ2-6	CASSPVTGGGSGANVLTF	TGCGCCAGCAGCCCCGTGACAGGGGGCGGCTCTGGGGCCAACGTCCTGACTTTC
.	TRBV6-5	.	TRBJ2-7	CASSSRETYEQYF	TGTGCCAGCAGTTCCCGCGAGACCTACGAGCAGTACTTC
.	TRBV7-2	TRBD2	TRBJ2-1	CASSLGSGREYNEQFF	TGTGCCAGCAGCTTGGGTAGCGGGAGAGAGTACAATGAGCAGTTCTTC
once	TRBV2	.	TRBJ1-2	CASSPQKNYGYTF	TGTGCCAGCAGCCCACAGAAAAACTATGGCTACACCTTC
once	TRBV7-2	.	TRBJ1-2	CASSYPRWQGNYGYTF	TGTGCCAGCAGCTACCCTCGGTGGCAGGGTAACTATGGCTACACCTTC
few	TRBV29-1	TRBD1	TRBJ1-1	CSVTGGYAEAFF	TGCAGCGTTACAGGGGGCTACGCTGAAGCTTTCTTT
.	TRBV7-8	.	TRBJ1-4	CASSLSRNNEKLFF	TGTGCCAGCAGCTTATCCAGGAACAATGAAAAACTGTTTTTT
.	TRBV4-1	TRBD2	TRBJ2-1	CASSQPGLAFGSSYNEQFF	TGCGCCAGCAGCCAACCGGGACTAGCTTTTGGGAGCTCCTACAATGAGCAGTTCTTC
.	TRBV6-5	TRBD1	TRBJ2-2	CATRQGRVGELFF	TGTGCCACTCGACAGGGGCGGGTCGGGGAGCTGTTTTTT
.	TRBV6-5	.	TRBJ2-5	CASRPSGHLQETQYF	TGTGCCAGCAGACCCTCGGGACACCTCCAAGAGACCCAGTACTTC
.	TRBV28	.	TRBJ1-6	CASALDRVVPLHF	TGTGCCAGCGCCTTGGACAGAGTTGTGCCCCTCCACTTT
once	TRBV6-2/TRBV6-3	.	TRBJ1-2	CASTPGGLRGHTF	TGTGCCAGCACCCCCGGGGGACTTCGCGGGCACACCTTC
.	TRBV3-1/TRBV3-2	TRBD2	TRBJ2-7	CASSQWKKGLARTYEQYF	TGTGCCAGCAGCCAATGGAAAAAGGGACTAGCGCGAACCTACGAGCAGTACTTC
few	TRBV6-4	TRBD1	TRBJ2-7	CASSVEGAGAYEQYF	TGTGCCAGCAGTGTTGAGGGGGCTGGAGCCTACGAGCAGTACTTC
.	TRBV23-1	TRBD2	TRBJ2-1	CASSQAHWTSGISHEQFF	TGCGCCAGCAGTCAAGCCCACTGGACTAGCGGGATTTCCCATGAGCAGTTCTTC
.	TRBV27	.	TRBJ1-6	CASSFLPGNLGSPLHF	TGTGCCAGCAGTTTCTTACCCGGGAACCTTGGATCACCCCTCCACTTT
.	TRBV4-2	TRBD1	TRBJ1-1	CASSQDFRGRQGAFF	TGTGCCAGCAGCCAAGATTTTCGGGGTCGACAGGGTGCTTTCTTT
.	TRBV29-1	TRBD1	TRBJ1-2	CSVEPRQGHHGYTF	TGCAGCGTTGAACCGAGACAGGGCCACCATGGCTACACCTTC
.	TRBV10-3	.	TRBJ1-4	CAISESRQGENEKLFF	TGTGCCATCAGTGAGTCTCGCCAGGGCGAAAATGAAAAACTGTTTTTT
few	TRBV28	.	TRBJ2-7	CASRVGGGASYEQYF	TGTGCCAGCAGGGTAGGAGGGGGCGCATCATACGAGCAGTACTTC
.	TRBV28	TRBD1	TRBJ2-3	CASSLLGTGADTQYF	TGTGCCAGCAGTCTACTAGGGACAGGGGCGGATACGCAGTATTTT
.	TRBV28	TRBD2	TRBJ2-7	CASSTRTSGGSRSPNEQYF	TGTGCCAGCAGTACCCGGACTAGCGGGGGTTCTCGCTCACCTAACGAGCAGTACTTC
.	TRBV7-3	TRBD2	TRBJ2-3	CASSLVIAGADTQYF	TGTGCCAGCAGCTTAGTAATAGCGGGAGCAGATACGCAGTATTTT
few	TRBV18	TRBD1	TRBJ1-3	CASSLDREGNTIYF	TGTGCCAGCTCCCTGGACAGGGAAGGAAACACCATATATTTT
.	TRBV5-6	.	TRBJ1-1	CASSLDLGAGTEAFF	TGTGCCAGCAGCTTGGACCTGGGGGCAGGGACTGAAGCTTTCTTT
.	TRBV19	.	TRBJ1-5	CASRPPGGEGQPQHF	TGTGCCAGTAGACCCCCGGGAGGGGAGGGTCAGCCCCAGCATTTT
.	TRBV5-1	TRBD1	TRBJ1-2	CASSLEGQGIGGYTF	TGCGCCAGCAGCTTGGAGGGACAGGGGATTGGTGGCTACACCTTC